This T cell receptor beta chain appears in the sequencing data of a study of neurological immune-mediated disorders. Study-wide points: The greatest degree of TCR clonal expansion was observed in HTLV-1-associated myelopathy, with the lowest in multiple sclerosis, below that of healthy controls.

The sample holds many counts of this clonotype. What it binds is unknown. As for time point: longitudinal time-point 1 (baseline). Synthesis of cDNA was performed by 5'RACE using 10-nucleotide random UMIs. Per sequencing run, 15-18 subjects together gave over 160 million TCR-beta sequences. TCRdb processed the 5' RACE reads anew with MiXCR; each CDR3 protein has one entry. The sample records approximately 70,000 distinct CDR3 sequences, roughly a tenth being singletons. The ends lost 8 bases at V and 5 bases at J; junction bases unmatched: 8. Germline V gives CDR1 SQVTM, CDR2 ANQGSEA. CDR3 length: 12 amino acids.

The sequenced sample consisted of PBMCs. This clonotype was obtained from a man aged 25 to 45 in good health. V gene TRBV29-1 combines with J gene TRBJ2-5; 7 bases agree with TRBD1. In DNA form, the CDR3 reads TGCAGCATTTACAGGGGATTCGAGACCCAGTACTTC. It encodes CSIYRGFETQYF.